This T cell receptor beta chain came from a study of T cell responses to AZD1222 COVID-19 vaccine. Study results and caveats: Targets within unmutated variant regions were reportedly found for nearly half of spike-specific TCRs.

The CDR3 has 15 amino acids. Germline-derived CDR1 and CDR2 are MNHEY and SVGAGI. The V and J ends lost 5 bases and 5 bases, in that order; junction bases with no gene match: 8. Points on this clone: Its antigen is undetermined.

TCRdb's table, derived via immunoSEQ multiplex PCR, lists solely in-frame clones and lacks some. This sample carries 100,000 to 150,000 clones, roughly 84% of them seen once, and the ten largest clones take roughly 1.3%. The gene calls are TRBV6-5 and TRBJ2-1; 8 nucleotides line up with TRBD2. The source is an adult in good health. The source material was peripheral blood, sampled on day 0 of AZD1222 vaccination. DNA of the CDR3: TGTGCCAGCAGTCCACCGGGACTAGGCCACAATGAGCAGTTCTTC. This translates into CASSPPGLGHNEQFF.